This T cell receptor beta chain was identified in a study of blood T cell repertoires in COVID-19. Study background: Samples taken during acute and convalescent COVID-19 were collected in the United States, Italy and Spain. The analysed material was cDNA or gDNA that came from T cells, B-cell-depleted T cells, or PBMCs.

This CDR3 is built from 12 residues. Trimming stripped 1 base from V and 7 bases from J, with 7 bases between. Germline V gene lookup returns CDR1 SGHAT and CDR2 FQNNGV. Each participant's cohort was designated according to participant-reported clinical history. Authors' data handling: Reference gene primer amplification yielded estimated nucleated cell counts. Sequencing used immunoSEQ multiplex PCR; TCRdb keeps in-frame clones, though not all of them. D and trimming come from the DNA, and the V and J calls and clone size come from that table. The sample lists some 200,000 clones, 80% occurring once.

The source of this sequence is a middle-aged woman with acute COVID-19. Specimen: PBMCs or T cells enriched from blood (not recorded which). The chain recombines TRBV11-2 with TRBJ1-1; unclear D gene. The CDR3 DNA is TGTGCCAGCAGCTTAGGCCGACTTGAAGCTTTCTTT. Protein sequence: CASSLGRLEAFF.